This T cell receptor beta chain was identified in a study of OX40 agonist ivuxolimab in advanced cancers. Turning to the study itself: Patient treatment consisted of intravenous ivuxolimab administration every 2 weeks at 0.01 to 10 mg/kg.

With 6 bases removed from V and 0 bases from J, the gap between germline ends came to 11 bases. The V gene's germline CDR1 is MNHEY and CDR2 SVGAGI. CDR3 length: 14 residues. On this clone: Antigen: not known.

The method was immunoSEQ multiplex PCR; TCRdb's version includes in-frame clones alone and lacks a portion of them. Here the sample spans around 50,000 clones, 83% being singletons. Study-level results: Expanded peripheral T-cell antigen specificity went undetermined. The study found that CD8+ T cells averaged more expanded clones than CD4+. Individuals who were partial responders at 0.1-3.0 mg/kg had clonal expansion that ranked among the lowest.

Specimen: CD4+ or CD8+ T cells sorted from blood, collected in a trial of the OX40 agonist ivuxolimab. This chain connects TRBV6-5 to TRBJ1-1; no clear D. The clonotype was recovered from an adult with an advanced solid tumor such as melanoma, head and neck, liver or kidney cancer. CDR3 loop: CASRNADLNTEAFF. In DNA form, the CDR3 reads TGTGCCAGCAGGAACGCCGACCTGAACACTGAAGCTTTCTTT.